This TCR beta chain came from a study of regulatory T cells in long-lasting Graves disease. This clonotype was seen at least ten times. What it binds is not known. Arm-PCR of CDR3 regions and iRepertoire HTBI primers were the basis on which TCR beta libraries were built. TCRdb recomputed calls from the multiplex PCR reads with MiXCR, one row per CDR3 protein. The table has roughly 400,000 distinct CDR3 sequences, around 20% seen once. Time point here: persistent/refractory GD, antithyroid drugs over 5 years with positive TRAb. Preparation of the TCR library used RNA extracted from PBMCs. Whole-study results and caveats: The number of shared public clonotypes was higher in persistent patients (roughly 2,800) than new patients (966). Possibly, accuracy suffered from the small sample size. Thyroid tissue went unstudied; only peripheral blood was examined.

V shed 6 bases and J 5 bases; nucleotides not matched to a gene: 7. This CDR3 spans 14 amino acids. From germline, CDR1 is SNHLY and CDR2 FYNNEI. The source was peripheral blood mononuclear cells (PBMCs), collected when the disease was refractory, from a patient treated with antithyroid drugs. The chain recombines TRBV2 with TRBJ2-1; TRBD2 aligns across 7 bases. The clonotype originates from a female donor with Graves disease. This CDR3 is CASSWGRGHNEQFF. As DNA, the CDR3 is TGTGCCAGCAGCTGGGGGAGGGGACACAATGAGCAGTTCTTC. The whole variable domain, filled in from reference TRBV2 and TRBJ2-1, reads EPEVTQTPSHQVTQMGQEVILRCVPISNHLYFYWYRQILGQKVEFLVSFYNNEISEKSEIFDDQFSVERPDGSNFTLKIRSTKLEDSAMYFCASSWGRGHNEQFFGPGTRLTVL.